Presented here are 5 T cell receptor beta chains from one specimen sequenced in a study of Graves' ophthalmopathy and Graves' hyperthyroidism. RNA transcripts provided the template for amplifying TCR beta CDR3 regions. The first-round RT-PCR employed HTBI primers together with the Qiagen OneStep RT-PCR kit. A multiplex PCR was then performed as the second round. TCRdb used MiXCR to reprocess the multiplex PCR reads, holding one entry per CDR3 protein. Of 170,000 or so distinct CDR3 sequences listed, less than 45% are singletons. Specimen: peripheral blood. The receptors were sampled from a woman between 40 and 50 years old with Graves' ophthalmopathy.

This clonotype was counted many times. The gene calls are TRBV12-3 or TRBV12-4 and TRBJ2-7; 10 nucleotides agree with TRBD1. The CDR3 contains 15 residues. After removal of 6 bases from V and 2 bases from J, the junction contained 7 bases not matched to a gene. For the CDR3, the DNA is TGTGCCAGCAGGGCTCCGGGACAGGGGACCTACGAGCAGTACTTC. Protein sequence: CASRAPGQGTYEQYF.

V usage is TRBV5-1 and J usage is TRBJ2-7; D may match TRBD1 or TRBD2 (5 bases each). CDR3 length equals 14 residues. V was clipped by 0 bases and J by 4 bases, with 11 bases between them. CDR1 SGHRS and CDR2 YFSETQ come from the germline V gene. CDR3 DNA sequence: TGCGCCAGCAGCTTGGTTCAGGGAGTTTACGAGCAGTACTTC. Encoded protein: CASSLVQGVYEQYF.

This clonotype has ten or more counts. The J gene is TRBJ2-7, the V gene TRBV7-9; 7 nucleotides match TRBD1. Germline V gene sequence: CDR1 SEHNR, CDR2 FQNEAQ (reference sequence). J gave up 1 base and V 5 bases, and 8 bases lay outside the gene matches. The CDR3 extends over 15 amino acids. CDR3 nucleotide sequence: TGTGCCAGCAGCCGACCAGACAGGGTATCCTACGAGCAGTACTTC. This gives the protein CASSRPDRVSYEQYF.

A few counts support this clonotype. This chain joins TRBV6-2 or TRBV6-3 and TRBJ2-7, with D possibly matching TRBD2 (6 bases). Germline V gene lookup returns CDR1 MNHEY and CDR2 SVGEGT. The V end lost 5 bases, the J end lost 2 bases, and 13 bases lay between the germline ends. The CDR3 has 14 residues. CDR3: CASSAQRATYEQYF. In nucleotides, the CDR3 is TGTGCCAGCAGTGCGCAGCGGGCCACCTACGAGCAGTACTTC.

The chain combines TRBV2 with TRBJ2-2, with TRBD1 as a possible D gene (6 bases). From germline, CDR1 is SNHLY and CDR2 FYNNEI. The V and J ends lost 7 bases and 5 bases respectively, with 14 bases between them. The CDR3 totals 14 residues. The CDR3 region is CASTLPTGTGELFF. The CDR3 bases are TGTGCCAGCACCTTACCTACAGGGACCGGGGAGCTGTTTTTT.